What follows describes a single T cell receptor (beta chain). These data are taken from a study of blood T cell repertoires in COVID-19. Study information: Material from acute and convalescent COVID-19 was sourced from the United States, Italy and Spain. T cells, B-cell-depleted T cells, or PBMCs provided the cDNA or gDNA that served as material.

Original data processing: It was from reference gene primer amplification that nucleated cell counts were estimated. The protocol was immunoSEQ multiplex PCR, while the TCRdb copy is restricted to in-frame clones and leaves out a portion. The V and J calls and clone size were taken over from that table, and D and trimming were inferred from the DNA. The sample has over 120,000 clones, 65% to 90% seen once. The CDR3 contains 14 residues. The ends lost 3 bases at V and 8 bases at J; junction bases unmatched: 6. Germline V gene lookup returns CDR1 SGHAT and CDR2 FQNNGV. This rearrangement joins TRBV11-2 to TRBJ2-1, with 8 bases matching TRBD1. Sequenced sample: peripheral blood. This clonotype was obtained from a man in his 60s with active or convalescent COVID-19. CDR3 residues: CASSLGQVLDEQFF. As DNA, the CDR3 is TGTGCCAGCAGCTTGGGACAGGTTCTCGATGAGCAGTTCTTC.